The source of this TCR beta chain is a study of blood T cell repertoires in COVID-19. For the study at large: Researchers got acute and convalescent COVID-19 samples from the United States, Italy and Spain. The analysed material was cDNA or gDNA that came from T cells, B-cell-depleted T cells, or PBMCs.

Per the original data handling: Amplification of reference gene primers was used by the study to estimate nucleated cell counts. TCRdb's copy holds only in-frame clones and misses some; the assay was immunoSEQ multiplex PCR. The V and J calls and clone size were taken over from that table, and D and trimming were inferred from the DNA. This sample carries some 330,000 clones, roughly 90% of them seen once, and the ten largest clones take under 5%. The CDR3 has 16 amino acids. Germline assignment: CDR1 MNHNY and CDR2 SVGAGI (reference sequence). With V trimmed by 0 bases and J by 3 bases, 5 bases remained unmatched.

The sequence was collected from a woman between 50 and 59 years old with active or convalescent COVID-19. Source material: peripheral blood. The gene calls are TRBV6-6 and TRBJ2-7; 10 bases fit TRBD1. The CDR3, as DNA: TGTGCCAGCAGTTACTCGGCGGGACAGGGGATCTACGAGCAGTACTTC. This encodes CASSYSAGQGIYEQYF.